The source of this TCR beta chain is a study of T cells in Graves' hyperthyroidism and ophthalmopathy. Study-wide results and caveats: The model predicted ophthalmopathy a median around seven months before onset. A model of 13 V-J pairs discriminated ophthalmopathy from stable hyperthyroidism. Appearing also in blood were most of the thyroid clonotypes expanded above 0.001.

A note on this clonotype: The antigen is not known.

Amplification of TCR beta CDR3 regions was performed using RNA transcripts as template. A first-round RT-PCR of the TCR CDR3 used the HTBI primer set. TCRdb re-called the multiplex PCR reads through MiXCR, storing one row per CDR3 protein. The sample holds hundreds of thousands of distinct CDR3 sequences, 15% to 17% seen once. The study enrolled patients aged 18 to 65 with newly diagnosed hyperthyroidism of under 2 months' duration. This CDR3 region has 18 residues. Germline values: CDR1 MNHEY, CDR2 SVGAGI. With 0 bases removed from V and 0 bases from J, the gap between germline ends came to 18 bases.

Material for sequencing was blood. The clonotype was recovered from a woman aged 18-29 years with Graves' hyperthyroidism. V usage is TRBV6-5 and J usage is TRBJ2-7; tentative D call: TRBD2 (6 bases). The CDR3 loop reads CASSYSVRRGTDSYEQYF. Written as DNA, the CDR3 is TGTGCCAGCAGTTACTCGGTTCGCCGGGGGACGGACTCCTACGAGCAGTACTTC.